Detailed here is one TCR beta chain. Its antigen is as yet unknown. These data come from a study of shared clonotypes between healthy human individuals. Study-level findings and limits: Lower generation probabilities were found for non-shared clonotypes than for those shared by all four donors. Naive subsets tended to show greater estimated richness than memory subsets. The donor pool, a small one, limited the genetic and exposure-history diversity represented.

Germline trimming cut 7 bases from V and 1 base from J; bases unmatched to any gene: 8. The germline V gene has CDR1 SGHRS and CDR2 YFSETQ. The CDR3 sequence is 15 residues long. Produced via immunoSEQ multiplex PCR; TCRdb's table is partial and in-frame only. Here the sample spans roughly 2 million clones, around 95% being singletons. The investigators split CD4+ cells into a CD45RA+ naive subset and a CD45RA-negative memory subset. Sequencing was carried out using naive CD4+ T cells sorted from blood. Subset meaning: CD45RA+ positively selected. The chain combines TRBV5-1 with TRBJ1-3, with TRBD1 matching over 7 bases. The TCR was taken from a man younger than 35 in good health. As DNA, the CDR3 is TGCGCCAGCTCAAGACAGGGTACGTCTGGAAACACCATATATTTT. Its protein product is CASSRQGTSGNTIYF.